The 7 T cell receptor beta chains presented below share a single source sample, sequenced in a study of blood T cell repertoires in COVID-19. The table came from immunoSEQ multiplex PCR; TCRdb's copy has only in-frame clones and leaves some out. Of 100,000 to 110,000 clones listed, over 75% were seen once; the top ten hold about 7.4%. The sample consisted of peripheral blood. The receptors were sampled from a man younger than 40 in a cohort sampled during active COVID-19.

The chain couples TRBV6-6 to TRBJ2-7, with 14 bases lining up with TRBD2. The V gene's germline CDR1 is MNHNY and CDR2 SVGAGI (reference sequence). J gave up 4 bases and V 6 bases, and 5 bases lay outside the gene matches. CDR3 length: 15 residues. The DNA for the CDR3 is TGTGCCAGCAGATCGACTAGCGGGGGGGGATACGAGCAGTACTTC. Amino acid sequence: CASRSTSGGGYEQYF.

The CDR3 DNA is TGTGCCAGCAGCTACGGACAGGGAACGGCAGATACGCAGTATTTT. This gives the protein CASSYGQGTADTQYF. This chain joins TRBV11-3 and TRBJ2-3, with 8 positions matching TRBD1. V lost 4 bases, J lost 4 bases, and 7 bases stayed unmatched. Germline V CDR1 and CDR2: SGHNT, YENEEA. The CDR3 has 15 amino acids.

This clone has only a few counts. The gene calls are TRBV4-1 and TRBJ1-5, with D tentatively TRBD1 (6 bases). Trimming left V 4 bases short and J 0 bases short, with 13 bases between. Germline CDR1 reads MGHRA; CDR2 reads YSYEKL. The CDR3 consists of 16 residues. This CDR3 is CASSRTDGVSNQPQHF. The CDR3 nucleotides are TGCGCCAGCAGCCGGACAGACGGAGTTAGCAATCAGCCCCAGCATTTT.

This sequence joins TRBV27 and TRBJ2-1, with D perhaps TRBD2 (6 bases). CDR1 and CDR2 (germline): MNHEY, SMNVEV (reference sequence). Trimming stripped 3 bases from V and 9 bases from J, with 12 bases between. CDR3 length equals 13 residues. DNA for the CDR3: TGTGCCAGCAGTTTGTGGGGGGTGGGTGAGCAGTTCTTC. Translating it yields CASSLWGVGEQFF.

This chain connects TRBV24-1 to TRBJ2-1; 9 positions agree with TRBD1. The trim removed 3 bases at V and 7 bases at J, leaving 6 bases unmatched. The CDR3 runs to 15 residues. Germline assignment: CDR1 KGHDR and CDR2 SFDVKD. The DNA of the CDR3 is TGTGCCACCAGTGATCACGGGACAGGGAATAATGAGCAGTTCTTC. Translated: CATSDHGTGNNEQFF.

The chain links TRBV7-6 to TRBJ2-6, with 8 nucleotides matching TRBD1. The CDR3 spans 16 residues. Germline values: CDR1 SGHVS, CDR2 FNYEAQ. V dropped 3 bases and J dropped 0; count of bases not matched to a gene: 1. CDR3 protein: CASSLTGASGANVLTF. The CDR3 DNA follows: TGTGCCAGCAGCTTGACAGGGGCCTCTGGGGCCAACGTCCTGACTTTC.

This clone was counted only a few times. V and J are TRBV18 and TRBJ1-2; TRBD1 matches at 8 bases. The CDR3 extends over 13 amino acids. V lost 3 bases to trimming and J lost 4 bases; unmatched junction nucleotides: 1. Germline V CDR1 and CDR2: KGHSH, LQKENI. In DNA, the CDR3 is TGTGCCAGCTCACCTGACAGGGGCTATGGCTACACCTTC. Its translation: CASSPDRGYGYTF.